These 4 T cell receptor beta chains were sequenced from one sample in a study of pediatric ulcerative colitis. Assay used: immunoSEQ multiplex PCR; TCRdb lists only in-frame clones, some missing. The sample includes 30,000 to 40,000 clones, roughly 81% of them seen just once. Rectal tissue came from one to two pinch biopsies taken at colonoscopy. The sequenced sample was gut tissue. The origin of the receptors is a boy younger than 18 with mild ulcerative colitis.

The chain links TRBV5-4 to TRBJ1-1; 9 nucleotides line up with TRBD1. The V segment lost 0 bases and the J segment 4 bases; nucleotides outside the gene matches: 4. Germline V gives CDR1 SGHNT, CDR2 YYREEE (reference sequence). The CDR3 loop spans 15 amino acids. CDR3 coding DNA: TGTGCCAGCAGCTTGGCCAAGACAGGGGGCACTGAAGCTTTCTTT. Its protein product is CASSLAKTGGTEAFF. Together with reference TRBV5-4 and TRBJ1-1, the CDR3 gives the full variable domain: ETGVTQSPTHLIKTRGQQVTLRCSSQSGHNTVSWYQQALGQGPQFIFQYYREEENGRGNFPPRFSGLQFPNYSSELNVNALELDDSALYLCASSLAKTGGTEAFFGQGTRLTVV.

The chain employs TRBV6-6 and TRBJ2-2; no clear D. Looked up from germline, CDR1 is MNHNY and CDR2 is SVGAGI (reference sequence). This CDR3 is built from 14 residues. V was pared by 2 bases and J by 7 bases, with 11 bases between. The CDR3 nucleotides read TGTGCCAGCAGTTACGGCACTCTGGGCGGGGAGCTGTTTTTT. This codes for CASSYGTLGGELFF.

This clone has a handful of counts. The V and J genes are TRBV6-5 and TRBJ1-5; D might be TRBD1 (6 bases). CDR3 length equals 15 residues. Germline CDR1 is MNHEY and CDR2 is SVGAGI. V was shortened by 6 bases and J by 1 base, with 13 bases between the two germline ends. CDR3 nucleotides: TGTGCCAGCAGCCTAAGCACAGGGAGCAATCAGCCCCAGCATTTT. It codes for CASSLSTGSNQPQHF.

The rearrangement links TRBV6-6 to TRBJ2-5; D call uncertain. The CDR3 covers 14 residues. The V and J ends lost 5 bases and 2 bases respectively, with 12 bases between them. The germline V gene encodes CDR1 MNHNY and CDR2 SVGAGI (reference sequence). CDR3 nucleotide sequence: TGTGCCAGCAGTCGCTCGACCGATCAAGAGACCCAGTACTTC. It translates to CASSRSTDQETQYF.